This is a list of T cell receptor beta chains from one sample in a study of cytomegalovirus exposure and HLA in healthy donors. Sequenced by immunoSEQ multiplex PCR; TCRdb stores in-frame clones only, minus some. The sample consists of about 160,000 clones, 65% to 70% of them appearing once. The sequencing input was PBMCs. Source of these receptors: a young woman in good health and CMV-seropositive. Both conserved end residues are part of each CDR3. The D gene is left open where the match is weak. The size field is filled for only some rows; it gives once, few, many or a size class.

V gene	J gene	D gene	clone size	CDR3 protein	CDR3 DNA
TRBV6-5	TRBJ2-1	-	-	CASSYAGNEQFF	TGTGCCAGCAGTTACGCGGGGAATGAGCAGTTCTTC
TRBV28	TRBJ1-5	-	-	CASSRYQPQHF	TGTGCCAGCAGCAGATATCAGCCCCAGCATTTT
TRBV6-5	TRBJ1-3	-	-	CASKTQTTGNTIYF	TGTGCCAGCAAAACCCAGACAACTGGAAACACCATATATTTT
TRBV11-3	TRBJ2-1	TRBD1	few	CASSLMGQGVYEQFF	TGTGCCAGCAGCTTAATGGGACAGGGGGTATACGAGCAGTTCTTC
TRBV7-9	TRBJ2-2	-	few	CASSLSPSRSGELFF	TGTGCCAGCAGCTTATCTCCTAGTCGGAGCGGGGAGCTGTTTTTT
TRBV5-6	TRBJ1-1	-	-	CASSINTEAFF	TGTGCCAGCAGCATAAACACTGAAGCTTTCTTT
TRBV19	TRBJ2-2	TRBD1	-	CASSISGQGPTGELFF	TGTGCCAGTAGTATTTCGGGACAGGGACCCACCGGGGAGCTGTTTTTT
TRBV10-3	TRBJ1-2	-	few	CAISETVQDYGYTF	TGTGCCATCAGTGAGACCGTGCAGGACTATGGCTACACCTTC
TRBV19	TRBJ2-7	-	-	CASSIGQGLGYEQYF	TGTGCCAGTAGTATAGGACAGGGACTAGGGTACGAGCAGTACTTC
TRBV7-8	TRBJ1-2	TRBD1	-	CASSLRDRTYGYTF	TGTGCCAGCAGCTTACGGGACAGGACATATGGCTACACCTTC
TRBV5-1	TRBJ1-1	-	few	CASSFGQAETEAFF	TGCGCCAGCAGCTTCGGTCAGGCCGAGACTGAAGCTTTCTTT
TRBV18	TRBJ2-3	-	-	CASSPYKTSTDTQYF	TGTGCCAGCTCACCGTATAAGACTAGCACAGATACGCAGTATTTT
TRBV12-2	TRBJ2-7	-	-	CASRFHRYREQYF	TGTGCAAGTCGCTTTCACAGGTATCGCGAGCAGTACTTC
TRBV4-1	TRBJ2-7	-	-	CASSLPAGEQYF	TGCGCCAGCAGCCTCCCGGCGGGCGAGCAGTACTTC
TRBV2	TRBJ2-3	-	few	CASSVGGGLDTQYF	TGTGCCAGCAGTGTGGGGGGGGGCCTGGATACGCAGTATTTT
TRBV30	TRBJ1-1	TRBD1	-	CAWSLWTGNTEAFF	TGTGCCTGGTCCCTCTGGACAGGGAACACTGAAGCTTTCTTT
TRBV28	TRBJ1-5	-	-	CASSLKLRSNQPQHF	TGTGCCAGCAGTTTAAAGCTCCGTAGCAATCAGCCCCAGCATTTT
TRBV14	TRBJ2-1	TRBD1	-	CASSQDWGQIYNEQFF	TGTGCCAGCAGCCAAGATTGGGGACAGATCTACAATGAGCAGTTCTTC
TRBV9	TRBJ1-2	TRBD1	-	CASSQGDRGGHGYTF	TGTGCCAGCAGCCAAGGGGACAGGGGGGGGCATGGCTACACCTTC
TRBV2	TRBJ2-1	TRBD2	-	CATRVGLAGGGIF	TGTGCCACTCGGGTGGGACTAGCGGGGGGCGGAATCTTC
TRBV11-2	TRBJ2-3	-	-	CASSGLSDTQYF	TGTGCCAGCAGCGGTTTGAGTGATACGCAGTATTTT
TRBV15	TRBJ1-6	-	-	CATSRDAGYGSSYNSPLHF	TGTGCCACCAGCAGAGATGCAGGGTACGGGAGCTCCTATAATTCACCCCTCCACTTT
TRBV18	TRBJ1-1	-	-	CASSPQTESTEAFF	TGTGCCAGCTCACCACAGACGGAGAGCACTGAAGCTTTCTTT
TRBV10-3	TRBJ2-2	TRBD2	few	CAISLAGSSITGELFF	TGTGCCATCAGTTTAGCGGGATCCTCTATCACCGGGGAGCTGTTTTTT
TRBV7-8	TRBJ2-7	-	-	CASSLERIGDTYEQYF	TGTGCCAGCAGCTTAGAACGGATAGGGGACACCTACGAGCAGTACTTC
TRBV6-1	TRBJ2-7	-	-	CASSEGLGPPSYEQYF	TGTGCCAGCAGTGAAGGTCTGGGGCCCCCTTCCTACGAGCAGTACTTC
TRBV12-5	TRBJ2-3	TRBD2	-	CASGFFLGPGGPAGLDTQYF	TGTGCTAGTGGTTTTTTTTTAGGGCCGGGGGGGCCAGCAGGCTTAGATACGCAGTATTTT